These T cell receptor beta chains were read from a single sample in a study of CD8 T cells in Susac syndrome. TCRdb passed the immunoSEQ multiplex PCR reads through MiXCR, listing each CDR3 protein once. This sample has 200,000 to 300,000 distinct CDR3 sequences, with 90% to 96% found just once. Source material: CD4+ T cells from PBMCs. The receptors here all came from a human donor with Susac syndrome. Each CDR3 is given with its conserved first and last residue. Fields, in order: V gene, clone size, D gene, J gene, CDR3 protein, CDR3 DNA. A D gene is named only where the DNA matches it firmly. The size of a clone is reported for some rows only, either as once, few or many, or as a class for expanded clones.

V: TRBV28; size: NA; D: NA; J: TRBJ2-7; CDR3: CASSLNEQYF; DNA: TGTGCCAGCAGTTTAAACGAGCAGTACTTC
V: TRBV7-9; size: NA; D: NA; J: TRBJ2-7; CDR3: CASSSRDPNLGQYF; DNA: TGTGCCAGCAGCTCTAGAGACCCGAATCTCGGGCAGTACTTC
V: TRBV6-5; size: NA; D: NA; J: TRBJ1-2; CDR3: CASSYAVGANYGYTF; DNA: TGTGCCAGCAGTTACGCAGTGGGGGCTAACTATGGCTACACCTTC
V: TRBV9; size: NA; D: NA; J: TRBJ1-1; CDR3: CASMGLPNTEAFF; DNA: TGTGCCAGCATGGGGCTTCCGAACACTGAAGCTTTCTTT
V: TRBV7-9; size: NA; D: TRBD2; J: TRBJ2-3; CDR3: CASSSGTSATDTQYF; DNA: TGTGCCAGCAGCTCAGGGACTAGCGCCACAGATACGCAGTATTTT
V: TRBV6-6; size: NA; D: TRBD1; J: TRBJ1-5; CDR3: CASSSPTGGFNQPQHF; DNA: TGTGCCAGCAGTTCCCCGACAGGGGGTTTCAATCAGCCCCAGCATTTT
V: TRBV4-1; size: NA; D: NA; J: TRBJ2-5; CDR3: CASSQDSRETQYF; DNA: TGCGCCAGCAGCCAGGATAGCCGCGAGACCCAGTACTTC
V: TRBV29-1; size: NA; D: NA; J: TRBJ1-4; CDR3: CSFRPAGGEKLFF; DNA: TGCAGCTTTAGACCGGCGGGCGGGGAAAAACTGTTTTTT
V: TRBV9; size: NA; D: NA; J: TRBJ2-3; CDR3: CASNVAPDGRGVTQYF; DNA: TGTGCCAGCAATGTAGCCCCAGACGGGAGAGGAGTTACGCAGTATTTT
V: TRBV2; size: NA; D: TRBD2; J: TRBJ2-5; CDR3: CASSPASGTSGRRETQYF; DNA: TGTGCCAGCAGTCCGGCCTCCGGGACTAGCGGGAGGCGAGAGACCCAGTACTTC
V: TRBV28; size: once; D: TRBD1; J: TRBJ2-7; CDR3: CASSLADRGSYEQYF; DNA: TGTGCCAGCAGTCTCGCCGACAGGGGATCCTACGAGCAGTACTTC
V: TRBV12-3/TRBV12-4; size: NA; D: NA; J: TRBJ2-5; CDR3: CASSPRLGVPETQYF; DNA: TGTGCCAGCAGTCCCCGGCTGGGGGTCCCAGAGACCCAGTACTTC
V: TRBV3-1; size: NA; D: NA; J: TRBJ2-7; CDR3: CASSQESSSYEQYF; DNA: TGTGCCAGCAGCCAAGAGTCTTCCTCCTACGAGCAGTACTTC
V: TRBV20-1; size: NA; D: NA; J: TRBJ2-5; CDR3: CSASRWGGHETQYF; DNA: TGCAGTGCTTCCCGATGGGGGGGGCACGAGACCCAGTACTTC
V: TRBV6-5; size: NA; D: NA; J: TRBJ1-1; CDR3: CASRSTGSEAFF; DNA: TGTGCCAGCAGATCAACAGGGTCTGAAGCTTTCTTT
V: TRBV20-1; size: NA; D: TRBD2; J: TRBJ2-3; CDR3: CSARWRAGVATQYF; DNA: TGCAGTGCGCGGTGGAGGGCGGGAGTCGCTACGCAGTATTTT
V: TRBV15; size: NA; D: NA; J: TRBJ1-5; CDR3: CATSRDIQPQHF; DNA: TGTGCCACCAGCAGAGACATTCAGCCCCAGCATTTT
V: TRBV3-1; size: NA; D: NA; J: TRBJ2-1; CDR3: CASSQAQHEQFF; DNA: TGTGCCAGCAGCCAAGCCCAGCATGAGCAGTTCTTC
V: TRBV5-1; size: NA; D: NA; J: TRBJ2-5; CDR3: CASSFLGGQETQYF; DNA: TGCGCCAGCAGCTTCCTTGGTGGCCAAGAGACCCAGTACTTC
V: TRBV23-1; size: NA; D: NA; J: TRBJ2-5; CDR3: CASSRRGTAKETQYF; DNA: TGCGCCAGCAGCCGACGCGGGACAGCAAAAGAGACCCAGTACTTC
V: TRBV30; size: NA; D: TRBD1; J: TRBJ1-1; CDR3: CAWERTGGTEAFF; DNA: TGTGCCTGGGAAAGGACAGGGGGAACTGAAGCTTTCTTT
V: TRBV20-1; size: NA; D: NA; J: TRBJ2-1; CDR3: CSASSEVKQFF; DNA: TGCAGTGCTAGTTCCGAAGTGAAGCAGTTCTTC
V: TRBV29-1; size: NA; D: NA; J: TRBJ1-4; CDR3: CSVAKSGLGEKLFF; DNA: TGCAGCGTCGCAAAGTCAGGGCTCGGGGAAAAACTGTTTTTT
V: TRBV4-1; size: NA; D: TRBD2; J: TRBJ2-3; CDR3: CASSQPPLSGRSSDTQYF; DNA: TGCGCCAGCAGCCAACCCCCCCTTAGCGGGAGATCTTCAGATACGCAGTATTTT
V: TRBV29-1; size: once; D: TRBD1; J: TRBJ1-1; CDR3: CSVSAGTGTRKTEAFF; DNA: TGCAGCGTCAGCGCCGGGACAGGGACGCGAAAAACTGAAGCTTTCTTT
V: TRBV29-1; size: NA; D: NA; J: TRBJ1-2; CDR3: CSAYRDNGYTF; DNA: TGCAGCGCCTACAGGGATAATGGCTACACCTTC
V: TRBV6-5; size: NA; D: NA; J: TRBJ2-2; CDR3: CASSYRNRDKNTGELFF; DNA: TGTGCCAGCAGTTACCGGAACCGGGACAAAAACACCGGGGAGCTGTTTTTT
V: TRBV4-2; size: NA; D: NA; J: TRBJ2-1; CDR3: CASSQAGPRYNEQFF; DNA: TGTGCCAGCAGCCAAGCAGGTCCCAGATACAATGAGCAGTTCTTC
V: TRBV28; size: NA; D: NA; J: TRBJ1-1; CDR3: CASSLPTSTEAFF; DNA: TGTGCCAGCAGTTTACCCACTAGCACTGAAGCTTTCTTT
V: TRBV4-1; size: NA; D: TRBD2; J: TRBJ2-3; CDR3: CASSQVGTSGRADTQYF; DNA: TGCGCCAGCAGCCAAGTGGGGACTAGCGGGAGGGCAGATACGCAGTATTTT
V: TRBV20-1; size: NA; D: TRBD2; J: TRBJ2-7; CDR3: CSARGQLAGREQYF; DNA: TGCAGTGCTAGAGGTCAGCTAGCGGGACGGGAGCAGTACTTC
V: TRBV3-1; size: NA; D: NA; J: TRBJ2-4; CDR3: CASSPKRGNIQYF; DNA: TGTGCCAGCAGCCCAAAACGGGGGAACATTCAGTACTTC
V: TRBV14; size: NA; D: TRBD2; J: TRBJ2-5; CDR3: CASSQGGLAEETQYF; DNA: TGTGCCAGCAGCCAGGGGGGACTAGCGGAGGAGACCCAGTACTTC
V: TRBV25-1; size: NA; D: NA; J: TRBJ1-1; CDR3: CASSKTGTEAFF; DNA: TGTGCCAGCAGTAAAACAGGGACTGAAGCTTTCTTT
V: TRBV29-1; size: once; D: NA; J: TRBJ2-5; CDR3: CSVGAGETQYF; DNA: TGCAGCGTTGGAGCGGGAGAGACCCAGTACTTC
V: TRBV29-1; size: once; D: NA; J: TRBJ1-2; CDR3: CSVDGNGYTF; DNA: TGCAGCGTTGATGGGAATGGCTACACCTTC
V: TRBV29-1; size: NA; D: TRBD2; J: TRBJ2-1; CDR3: CSGKTGALTSGRLYEQFF; DNA: TGCAGTGGAAAGACAGGGGCCCTTACTAGCGGGAGACTCTATGAGCAGTTCTTC
V: TRBV6-2/TRBV6-3; size: NA; D: NA; J: TRBJ2-7; CDR3: CASSYVGIYEQYF; DNA: TGTGCCAGCAGTTACGTGGGAATCTACGAGCAGTACTTC
V: TRBV7-9; size: NA; D: NA; J: TRBJ1-1; CDR3: CASSLGVNPVRWTEAFF; DNA: TGTGCCAGCAGCTTAGGAGTTAACCCCGTTCGGTGGACTGAAGCTTTCTTT
V: TRBV7-8; size: NA; D: NA; J: TRBJ1-1; CDR3: CASSLEVPAGEAFF; DNA: TGTGCCAGCAGCTTAGAGGTCCCGGCGGGTGAAGCTTTCTTT
V: TRBV7-2; size: once; D: TRBD2; J: TRBJ2-7; CDR3: CASSPEIAGDEQYF; DNA: TGTGCCAGCAGCCCCGAGATAGCGGGAGACGAGCAGTACTTC
V: TRBV20-1; size: once; D: NA; J: TRBJ1-5; CDR3: CSASMANQPQHF; DNA: TGCAGTGCTAGCATGGCCAATCAGCCCCAGCATTTT
V: TRBV15; size: NA; D: NA; J: TRBJ1-5; CDR3: CATSRPGTHNQPQHF; DNA: TGTGCCACCAGCAGACCCGGGACACATAATCAGCCCCAGCATTTT
V: TRBV23-1; size: NA; D: TRBD1; J: TRBJ2-2; CDR3: CASSQPDRGDTGELFF; DNA: TGCGCCAGCAGTCAACCGGACAGGGGCGACACCGGGGAGCTGTTTTTT
V: TRBV15; size: NA; D: NA; J: TRBJ2-1; CDR3: CATSRDWGVGYNEQFF; DNA: TGTGCCACCAGCAGAGATTGGGGAGTGGGCTACAATGAGCAGTTCTTC
V: TRBV24-1; size: NA; D: NA; J: TRBJ1-1; CDR3: CATAGTYTEAFF; DNA: TGTGCCACCGCAGGGACCTACACTGAAGCTTTCTTT
V: TRBV13; size: NA; D: NA; J: TRBJ2-1; CDR3: CASRVDQNQQFF; DNA: TGTGCCAGCAGAGTTGACCAGAATCAGCAGTTCTTC
V: TRBV5-4; size: NA; D: NA; J: TRBJ2-7; CDR3: CASSLSRTYEQYF; DNA: TGTGCCAGCAGCTTATCCAGGACCTACGAGCAGTACTTC
V: TRBV27; size: NA; D: TRBD2; J: TRBJ2-1; CDR3: CASSLQGGRGINEQFF; DNA: TGTGCCAGCAGTTTACAAGGCGGGAGAGGCATCAATGAGCAGTTCTTC
V: TRBV29-1; size: NA; D: NA; J: TRBJ1-2; CDR3: CSVEGAGGGYTF; DNA: TGCAGCGTTGAGGGGGCGGGGGGCGGCTACACCTTC
V: TRBV20-1; size: NA; D: TRBD2; J: TRBJ2-7; CDR3: CSAGVWGLAGHEQYF; DNA: TGCAGTGCTGGGGTCTGGGGACTAGCGGGCCACGAGCAGTACTTC
V: TRBV20-1; size: NA; D: NA; J: TRBJ1-2; CDR3: CSASPGRGGYTF; DNA: TGCAGTGCCAGCCCGGGGAGGGGTGGCTACACCTTC
V: TRBV7-9; size: few; D: TRBD2; J: TRBJ2-1; CDR3: CASSLRLAGGYNEQFF; DNA: TGTGCCAGCAGCCTTCGACTAGCGGGAGGCTACAATGAGCAGTTCTTC
V: TRBV27; size: NA; D: NA; J: TRBJ2-7; CDR3: CASSPRDLYYEQYF; DNA: TGTGCCAGCAGTCCCCGGGACCTATACTACGAGCAGTACTTC
V: TRBV30; size: NA; D: NA; J: TRBJ1-2; CDR3: CAWSVSSGAFGYGYTF; DNA: TGTGCCTGGAGTGTATCTTCGGGGGCTTTTGGCTATGGCTACACCTTC